This T cell receptor beta chain was identified during a study of T cell responses to AZD1222 COVID-19 vaccine. Overall study results and limits: The study found Spike-specific TCR breadth and depth rose after two AZD1222 doses. Epitopes outside B.1.351 and B.1.1.7 mutated regions reportedly drew nearly half of spike TCRs.

Measured with immunoSEQ multiplex PCR; TCRdb has only the in-frame clones, and not every one. The sample includes 140,000 to 150,000 clones, just under 95% seen only once; the top ten take around 1.5%. The V gene lost 5 bases and the J gene lost 7 bases, with 24 bases spanning the gap. The CDR3 contains 17 residues. Germline CDR1 MNHNY, CDR2 SVGAGI (reference sequence). The count of this clone is one. Its antigen is still unknown. V usage is TRBV6-6 and J usage is TRBJ1-5; D is unresolved. This sequence originates from an adult in good health. The sequencing here drew on peripheral blood, taken on day 0 of AZD1222 vaccination. The CDR3 sequence is CASSHAPPGEEGQPQHF. The CDR3 DNA follows: TGTGCCAGCAGTCACGCTCCCCCAGGTGAGGAGGGCCAGCCCCAGCATTTT.